This TCR beta chain is drawn from a study of Ad26.COV2.S vaccination and SARS-CoV-2 variants. CDR3 size: 14 residues. V trimming: 4 bases; J trimming: 4 bases; junction bases outside the gene matches: 4. Germline lookup yields CDR1 SNHLY and CDR2 FYNNEI. This clone appeared a few times. Profiling relied on immunoSEQ multiplex PCR, and the TCRdb table lists in-frame clones only, not all of them. The profile shows some 330,000 clones, 85% to 90% of them singletons. Treatment given: roughly 20 received Ad26.COV2.S at low or high dose, single or two shots; about 5 received placebo; per-sample allocation not given. Following the first vaccine or placebo injection, samples were taken on day 63.

The sequence came from a person aged 18 to 59 who received the Ad26.COV2.S COVID-19 vaccine or a placebo. This sequence joins TRBV2 and TRBJ1-2; 9 bases fit TRBD1. Source: peripheral blood, taken in a trial of Ad26.COV2.S vaccine versus placebo. CDR3 in amino acids: CASSVEDRGYGYTF. The CDR3 bases are TGTGCCAGCAGTGTGGAGGACAGGGGCTATGGCTACACCTTC.